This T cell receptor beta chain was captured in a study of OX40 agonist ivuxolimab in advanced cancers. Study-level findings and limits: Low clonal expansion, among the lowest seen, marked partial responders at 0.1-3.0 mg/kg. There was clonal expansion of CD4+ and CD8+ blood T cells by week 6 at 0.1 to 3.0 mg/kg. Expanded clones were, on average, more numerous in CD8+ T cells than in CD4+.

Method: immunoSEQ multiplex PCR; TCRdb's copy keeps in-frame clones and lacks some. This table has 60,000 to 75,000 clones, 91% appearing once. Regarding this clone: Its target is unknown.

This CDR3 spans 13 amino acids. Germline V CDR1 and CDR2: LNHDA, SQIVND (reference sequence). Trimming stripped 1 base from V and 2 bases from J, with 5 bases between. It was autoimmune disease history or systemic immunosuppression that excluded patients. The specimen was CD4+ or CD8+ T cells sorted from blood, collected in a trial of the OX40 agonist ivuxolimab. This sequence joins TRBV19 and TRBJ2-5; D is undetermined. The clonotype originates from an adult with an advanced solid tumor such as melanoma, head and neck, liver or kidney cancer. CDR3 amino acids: CASSIARQETQYF. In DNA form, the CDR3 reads TGTGCCAGTAGTATAGCCAGACAAGAGACCCAGTACTTC.